A single sample is the source of the 31 T cell receptor beta chains below, sequenced in a study of blood T cell repertoires in COVID-19. Repertoires were generated with immunoSEQ multiplex PCR, while TCRdb's copy carries only in-frame clones and drops some. The sample has hundreds of thousands of clones; 70% to 75% are singletons. Sequenced input: peripheral blood. These receptor sequences come from a woman aged 80 or older with acute or convalescent COVID-19.

V gene TRBV29-1 combines with J gene TRBJ1-1; a possible D gene is TRBD1 (5 bases). Trimming shortened V by 5 bases and J by 5 bases, and 15 bases separated the two germline ends. The germline V gene encodes CDR1 SQVTM and CDR2 ANQGSEA. The CDR3 extends over 13 amino acids. CDR3 sequence: CSVTLGARTEAFF. As DNA, the CDR3 is TGCAGCGTTACCCTTGGGGCGCGGACTGAAGCTTTCTTT.

Only a few counts were recorded for this clone. V gene TRBV6-6 combines with J gene TRBJ2-3; 7 bases match TRBD2. This CDR3 is built from 15 residues. Germline CDR1 and CDR2: MNHNY and SVGAGI (reference sequence). J gave up 2 bases and V 9 bases, and 11 bases lay outside the gene matches. The CDR3 here is CASSRRESSTDTQYF. The CDR3 region has the DNA TGTGCCAGTAGTCGGCGGGAGTCGTCCACAGATACGCAGTATTTT.

CDR3 sequence: CASSLAIVGGNSPLHF. The CDR3 bases are TGCGCCAGCAGCTTGGCCATTGTCGGGGGAAATTCACCCCTCCACTTT. The chain uses TRBV5-1 and TRBJ1-6; D possibly corresponds to TRBD1 (5 bases). Trimming removed 0 bases from V and 7 bases from J, with 14 bases in between. The CDR3 length is 16 residues. CDR1 is SGHRS and CDR2 is YFSETQ in the germline V gene. Using reference TRBV5-1 and TRBJ1-6 for the parts outside the CDR3, the full variable domain is KAGVTQTPRYLIKTRGQQVTLSCSPISGHRSVSWYQQTPGQGLQFLFEYFSETQRNKGNFPGRFSGRQFSNSRSEMNVSTLELGDSALYLCASSLAIVGGNSPLHFGNGTRLTVT.

The sample holds a few counts of this clone. The chain recombines TRBV6-5 with TRBJ2-7, with 9 bases matching TRBD1. The CDR3 loop spans 15 amino acids. Trimming at V came to 2 bases and at J to 2 bases, leaving 4 bases not matched to a gene. Germline lookup yields CDR1 MNHEY and CDR2 SVGAGI. The CDR3 nucleotides are TGTGCCAGCAGTTACCGACAGGGGGGACCCTACGAGCAGTACTTC. Translated, it gives CASSYRQGGPYEQYF.

CDR3 loop: CASSLYRNTEAFF. In DNA, the CDR3 is TGTGCCAGCAGCTTGTATAGGAACACTGAAGCTTTCTTT. This chain uses TRBV5-4 with TRBJ1-1; no firm D call. The germline V gene has CDR1 SGHNT and CDR2 YYREEE (reference sequence). The CDR3 totals 13 residues. Between the trimmed V and J ends, which lost 1 base and 1 base, there was a span of 5 bases.

On this clone: This specimen includes other DNA sequences encoding the same CDR3. The genes are TRBV5-1 and TRBJ1-2; D perhaps matches TRBD1 (6 bases). V lost 0 bases, J lost 6 bases, and 9 bases lay in between. CDR1 and CDR2 from the germline V gene are SGHRS and YFSETQ. The CDR3 spans 13 residues. The CDR3 DNA follows: TGCGCCAGCAGCTTGGGTCAGGGGAATGGCTACACCTTC. Amino acid sequence: CASSLGQGNGYTF.

The V and J genes are TRBV10-3 and TRBJ1-1, with 12 nucleotides matching TRBD1. Germline CDR1 is ENHRY and CDR2 is SYGVKD. The CDR3 spans 15 residues. V lost 3 bases, J lost 5 bases, and 4 bases stayed unmatched. The CDR3 coding sequence is TGTGCCATCAGTGAAGGGACAGGGGGCTTTACTGAAGCTTTCTTT. As protein: CAISEGTGGFTEAFF.

CDR3 region: CASSQERRRAGDNSPLHF. In DNA form, the CDR3 reads TGTGCCAGCAGCCAAGAACGTCGCCGGGCAGGGGATAATTCACCCCTCCACTTT. This chain uses TRBV14 with TRBJ1-6, with D tentatively TRBD1 (6 bases). Germline values: CDR1 SGHDN, CDR2 FVKESK. This CDR3 spans 18 amino acids. The V gene lost 0 bases and the J gene lost 5 bases, with 17 bases spanning the gap.

This clone was recorded only once. The rearrangement links TRBV6-5 to TRBJ2-7, with D possibly matching TRBD1 (6 bases). The germline V gene has CDR1 MNHEY and CDR2 SVGAGI. CDR3 length: 13 amino acids. Trimming shortened V by 3 bases and J by 2 bases, and 8 bases separated the two germline ends. CDR3 sequence reads: CASSYQGPYEQYF. Here the CDR3 DNA reads TGTGCCAGCAGTTATCAGGGGCCCTACGAGCAGTACTTC.

Written as DNA, the CDR3 is TGCGCCAGCAGCCCCGACAGGGGGGACATTCAGTACTTC. This encodes CASSPDRGDIQYF. This chain links TRBV5-1 with TRBJ2-4; TRBD1 matches 9 bases. There are 13 residues in the CDR3. Germline V lookup: CDR1 SGHRS, CDR2 YFSETQ. Trimming cost V 4 bases and J 8 bases; bases outside gene matches: 4.

This chain joins TRBV5-4 and TRBJ1-3; D possibly corresponds to TRBD1 (6 bases). CDR3 size: 17 residues. V lost 1 base and J lost 0, with 14 bases in between. Germline V gene lookup returns CDR1 SGHNT and CDR2 YYREEE (reference sequence). The CDR3, as DNA: TGTGCCAGCAGCTTGAGACCGGACAGAAACTCTGGAAACACCATATATTTT. Translated: CASSLRPDRNSGNTIYF.

The chain combines TRBV7-8 with TRBJ2-2; maybe TRBD1 (8 bases). V lost 3 bases, J lost 4 bases, and 18 bases lay in between. The V gene's germline CDR1 is SGHVS and CDR2 FQNEAQ. CDR3 length equals 17 residues. CDR3: CASSFATGGVRTGELFF. CDR3 sequence (DNA): TGTGCCAGCAGCTTCGCTACAGGGGGGGTGCGCACCGGGGAGCTGTTTTTT.

This sequence joins TRBV5-1 and TRBJ1-2, with 8 bases aligning to TRBD1. After removal of 1 base from V and 7 bases from J, the junction contained 9 bases not matched to a gene. The CDR3 spans 15 residues. Germline V CDR1 and CDR2: SGHRS, YFSETQ. This chain's CDR3 is CASSLSTGGYGGYTF. CDR3 coding DNA: TGCGCCAGCAGCTTGAGCACAGGGGGTTACGGTGGCTACACCTTC. Based on the CDR3 plus reference TRBV5-1 and TRBJ1-2, the full variable domain is KAGVTQTPRYLIKTRGQQVTLSCSPISGHRSVSWYQQTPGQGLQFLFEYFSETQRNKGNFPGRFSGRQFSNSRSEMNVSTLELGDSALYLCASSLSTGGYGGYTFGSGTRLTVV.

As DNA, the CDR3 is TGTGCCAGCTTCGGAGGGAATGAGCAGTTCTTC. This translates into CASFGGNEQFF. The chain joins TRBV7-6 to TRBJ2-1; the D gene is possibly TRBD2 (6 bases). V lost 8 bases and J 7 bases, leaving 9 bases between the germline ends. Looked up from germline, CDR1 is SGHVS and CDR2 is FNYEAQ. The CDR3 has 11 amino acids.

This clone appeared a single time. The CDR3 region is CASSVSRVRNTGELFF. The CDR3, as DNA: TGTGCCAGCAGCGTATCTCGGGTGAGGAACACCGGGGAGCTGTTTTTT. The chain has TRBV9 and TRBJ2-2, with D hard to call. The CDR3 totals 16 residues. V was clipped by 1 base and J by 1 base, with 11 bases between them. Germline lookup yields CDR1 SGDLS and CDR2 YYNGEE.

The chain recombines TRBV5-1 with TRBJ2-7; D might be TRBD1 (6 bases). Germline CDR1 SGHRS, CDR2 YFSETQ. Between the trimmed V and J ends, which lost 6 bases and 2 bases, there was a span of 18 bases. The CDR3 has 15 residues. The CDR3 DNA reads TGCGCCAGCACCTCATACCAGGGGCTCACCTACGAGCAGTACTTC. Protein sequence: CASTSYQGLTYEQYF. Full variable domain (missing parts from reference TRBV5-1 and TRBJ2-7): KAGVTQTPRYLIKTRGQQVTLSCSPISGHRSVSWYQQTPGQGLQFLFEYFSETQRNKGNFPGRFSGRQFSNSRSEMNVSTLELGDSALYLCASTSYQGLTYEQYFGPGTRLTVT.

The chain recombines TRBV29-1 with TRBJ1-4, with 10 bases that match TRBD1. The germline gives CDR1 SQVTM, CDR2 ANQGSEA. CDR3 length: 15 amino acids. V was clipped by 4 bases and J by 7 bases; unmatched bases: 9. The CDR3 DNA reads as TGCAGCGTTGGATATCCGGGACAGGGGTCTGAAAAACTGTTTTTT. Encoded protein: CSVGYPGQGSEKLFF.

This chain uses TRBV4-3 with TRBJ1-1; D is unresolved. With 1 base removed from V and 4 bases from J, the gap between germline ends came to 13 bases. CDR3 length: 15 residues. Germline CDR1 and CDR2: LGHNA and YSLEER. The CDR3 DNA reads TGCGCCAGCAGCCAAGGGACTCTCAAAGCCACTGAAGCTTTCTTT. This sequence encodes CASSQGTLKATEAFF.

This clone turned up a few times. V usage is TRBV20-1 and J usage is TRBJ2-5; 10 bases match TRBD2. The CDR3 is made up of 14 amino acids. Germline CDR1 reads DFQATT; CDR2 reads SNEGSKA (reference sequence). The trim removed 3 bases at V and 5 bases at J, leaving 6 bases unmatched. The CDR3 coding sequence is TGCAGTGCTAGTCGAGGTAGCGGGGGGGAGACCCAGTACTTC. Protein: CSASRGSGGETQYF.

This clone was counted ten times or more. The V gene is TRBV19, the J gene TRBJ2-7; 7 bases fit TRBD1. V lost 2 bases to trimming and J lost 2 bases; unmatched junction nucleotides: 9. This CDR3 is 16 amino acids long. Germline V gene data show CDR1 as LNHDA and CDR2 as SQIVND (reference sequence). The CDR3 DNA reads TGTGCCAGTAGTATAAGTGGGGGACAGTCTACCTACGAGCAGTACTTC. This sequence encodes CASSISGGQSTYEQYF.

This chain joins TRBV6-6 and TRBJ2-7; D unresolved. The V gene lost 0 bases and the J gene lost 3 bases, with 9 bases spanning the gap. Germline V lookup: CDR1 MNHNY, CDR2 SVGAGI (reference sequence). This CDR3 is 14 amino acids long. CDR3 residues: CASSYSRVSYEQYF. The CDR3 nucleotides read TGTGCCAGCAGTTACTCCCGGGTCAGCTACGAGCAGTACTTC.

The CDR3 here is CASRPTGVWTEAFF. CDR3 DNA sequence: TGTGCCAGCAGGCCAACGGGGGTGTGGACTGAAGCTTTCTTT. The chain is built from TRBV6-5 and TRBJ1-1; possible D gene TRBD1, 5 bases. Germline assignment: CDR1 MNHEY and CDR2 SVGAGI. The CDR3 consists of 14 residues. Trimming took off 6 bases at V and 5 bases at J, with 16 bases between the two ends.

This rearrangement joins TRBV11-2 to TRBJ2-5, with D tentatively TRBD2 (5 bases). V lost 5 bases to trimming and J lost 5 bases, with 15 bases between them. Germline CDR1 and CDR2: SGHAT and FQNNGV. The CDR3 totals 14 residues. The CDR3 coding sequence is TGTGCCAGCAGCCCGGCCCTCCGAGGGGAGACCCAGTACTTC. It codes for CASSPALRGETQYF.

This clone was seen only a few times. J is TRBJ2-3 and V is TRBV19; 12 nucleotides align to TRBD2. Unmatched junction bases numbered 5, after V lost 8 bases and J lost 2 bases. Germline loops: CDR1 LNHDA, CDR2 SQIVND (reference sequence). CDR3 length equals 15 residues. The CDR3 sequence is CASARTSGTTDTQYF. CDR3 coding DNA: TGTGCCAGTGCTAGGACTAGCGGGACCACAGATACGCAGTATTTT. Variable domain in full (rest from reference TRBV19 and TRBJ2-3): DGGITQSPKYLFRKEGQNVTLSCEQNLNHDAMYWYRQDPGQGLRLIYYSQIVNDFQKGDIAEGYSVSREKKESFPLTVTSAQKNPTAFYLCASARTSGTTDTQYFGPGTRLTVL.

The V and J genes are TRBV2 and TRBJ2-1, with 7 positions matching TRBD2. Per germline, CDR1 SNHLY and CDR2 FYNNEI. CDR3 size: 13 residues. V trimming: 7 bases; J trimming: 7 bases; junction bases outside the gene matches: 7. CDR3 loop: CASTGGVGNEQFF. As DNA, the CDR3 is TGTGCCAGCACGGGGGGAGTCGGGAATGAGCAGTTCTTC.

This clone turned up a few times. The chain couples TRBV3-1 (or the pseudogene TRBV3-2) to TRBJ2-1; 7 bases line up with TRBD2. The CDR3 totals 16 residues. The V gene's germline CDR1 is LGHDT and CDR2 YNNKEL (reference sequence). V shed 1 base, J shed 6 bases, and the junction held 9 bases outside the gene matches. The CDR3 reads CASSQGLALQINEQFF. The CDR3 DNA is TGTGCCAGCAGCCAAGGACTAGCCCTACAAATCAATGAGCAGTTCTTC.

The chain employs TRBV11-3 and TRBJ2-2, with a tentative D call TRBD2 (5 bases). Germline CDR1 and CDR2: SGHNT and YENEEA. CDR3 size: 14 residues. Trimming pared 4 bases from V and 3 bases from J, leaving 9 bases between. The CDR3: CASSSGVHTGELFF. CDR3 nucleotide sequence: TGTGCCAGCAGCTCCGGGGTCCACACCGGGGAGCTGTTTTTT.

V is TRBV12-5 and J is TRBJ1-1, with 9 bases fitting TRBD1. The CDR3 is made up of 15 amino acids. V trimming: 8 bases; J trimming: 0 bases; junction bases outside the gene matches: 7. Germline CDR1 and CDR2: LGHNT and FRNRAP. The CDR3: CASIPGTGLNTEAFF. The CDR3 coding sequence is TGTGCTAGTATTCCCGGGACAGGGTTGAACACTGAAGCTTTCTTT.

The chain has TRBV27 and TRBJ2-2, with D possibly TRBD2 on 6 matching bases. There are 16 residues in the CDR3. Germline CDR1 reads MNHEY; CDR2 reads SMNVEV (reference sequence). Trimming took off 7 bases at V and 5 bases at J, with 20 bases between the two ends. The CDR3 here is CASNFYPRGLTGELFF. DNA for the CDR3: TGTGCCAGCAATTTTTATCCCCGGGGGTTGACCGGGGAGCTGTTTTTT.

V usage is TRBV29-1 and J usage is TRBJ2-7; no clear D gene. The germline V gene encodes CDR1 SQVTM and CDR2 ANQGSEA. Trimming took 7 bases from V and 3 from J, leaving 7 bases between them. The CDR3 has 10 amino acids. Here the CDR3 reads CSAANYEQYF. The DNA for the CDR3 is TGCAGCGCCGCGAACTACGAGCAGTACTTC.

This clone has just a few counts. The chain links TRBV5-4 to TRBJ2-5; the D gene is possibly TRBD1 (6 bases). Between the trimmed V and J ends, which lost 4 bases and 5 bases, there was a span of 18 bases. Germline V lookup: CDR1 SGHNT, CDR2 YYREEE (reference sequence). The CDR3 is 15 amino acids. CDR3 residues: CASSHKQGEVETQYF. CDR3 nucleotides: TGTGCCAGCAGCCACAAACAGGGTGAGGTGGAGACCCAGTACTTC.